The text below deals with one TCR beta chain. This clone was found a few times. Its cognate antigen has yet to be identified. No qualities accompany the bases; no much larger clone lies one base away. Libraries were made using the immunoSEQ multiplex PCR assay. Held by TCRdb, this immuneACCESS table contains in-frame sequences only and omits some clones. Under half of the omission traces to an unresolved V gene where checked; the cause of the rest is unknown. In all, the sample holds roughly 50,000 clones, and just over 90% of those were seen once. The biggest ten clones account for about 0.74% of the sample. The source of the sample is a study of control samples from healthy donors and cancer patients (dated by TCRdb to about 2020). Between the V and J ends, shortened by 7 bases and 3 bases respectively, the junction contains 10 bases. Including cysteine and phenylalanine, the CDR3 has 12 amino acids. Only CDR3 DNA remains: 36 bases, in frame from the first base. Via the germline V gene (reference sequence), CDR1 is SEHNR and CDR2 FQNEAQ.

The sequence links TRBV7-9 to TRBJ2-7, with TRBD1 perhaps the D gene, on 6 matching bases. This TCR was sampled from a man aged 30-40 years with colorectal cancer. The sequencing input was PBMCs. CDR3 loop: CASTGQSYEQYF. The sequenced DNA is TGTGCCAGCACTGGACAGAGCTACGAGCAGTACTTC.